This TCR beta chain was obtained from a study of technical replicates of blood from several donors. In germline, CDR1 is SGHRS, CDR2 YFSETQ. The CDR3 consists of 16 residues. V lost 0 bases to trimming and J lost 0 bases, with 13 bases between them. Profiling relied on immunoSEQ multiplex PCR, and the TCRdb table lists in-frame clones only, not all of them. The sample has approximately 80,000 clones, around nine tenths seen once. The genes are TRBV5-1 and TRBJ2-7; D not resolved. The source is a human donor in good health. Material: T cells isolated from PBMCs. The CDR3 sequence is CASSLVRRSSSYEQYF. DNA of the CDR3: TGCGCCAGCAGCTTGGTGAGGAGAAGCAGCTCCTACGAGCAGTACTTC.